This paragraph covers one T cell receptor (beta chain) sequence. No antigen is known for it. No much larger clone is present one base from it, and per-base qualities are unavailable. This entry is derived from a study of blood T cell repertoires in COVID-19 (dated by TCRdb to the early 2020s). About the study as a whole: Samples covering the acute and convalescent phases of COVID-19 were provided by collaborators in the United States, Italy and Spain. The material from the prospective study consisted of cDNA or gDNA derived from T cells, B-cell-depleted T cells, or PBMCs. The repertoires were released in a freely available public database meant as a resource for research on the immune response to SARS-CoV-2. Subjects who had been exposed to COVID-19, were actively infected with it, or had recovered from it provided the deeply sampled blood TCRbeta repertoires that made up the dataset. HLA class I and class II types, where available, came from metadata supplied by the sample provider rather than from assay-based typing. Nearly every sample came with metadata listing a de-identified subject ID, COVID-19 status, age in years and sex. Samples were obtained from the ongoing ImmuneRACE study (first 160 participants) and from 1,254 subjects provided by 6 global collaborators.

General study outcomes and caveats: How much clinical and demographic metadata was included differed by source and by participant, and the metadata was provided uncurated.

Ends trimmed: V by 3 bases, J by 5 bases; bases unmatched to a gene: 6. Sequences LNHDA (CDR1) and SQIVND (CDR2) are obtained from the germline V gene (reference sequence). From the cysteine through the phenylalanine, the CDR3 covers 14 amino acids. Only the CDR3 DNA is retained, 42 bases long and in frame from the first base. Each collaborating institution followed its own protocols to collect whole blood in K2EDTA tubes. Collaborator samples were shipped for TCRbeta analysis as frozen whole blood, isolated PBMCs, or DNA extracted from either sample type. TCRbeta CDR3 regions were amplified from genomic DNA using the immunoSEQ Assay, a bias-controlled multiplex PCR. In the original analysis: The number of nucleated cells in each sample was estimated from the amplification of reference gene primers within the assay. To quantify the absolute abundance of each unique TCRbeta CDR3 rearrangement, sequence reads were collapsed and filtered. For each sample, productive Simpson clonality was calculated as the square root of Simpson's diversity index across productive rearrangements. The table was pulled from immuneACCESS by TCRdb, which kept in-frame rearrangements only. Such tables lose some clones; where checked, under half of the loss comes from unresolved V genes, and the rest has no known cause. D and trimming were read from the DNA, whereas the V and J calls and clone size are those reported in that table. The sample profile shows 95,000 to 150,000 clones; 79% of them were found once. The top ten constitute 30% to 45% of the sample.

The chain is assembled from TRBV19 and TRBJ1-1; 7 junctional bases match TRBD1. The TCR originated in a man aged 35-49 years with active or convalescent COVID-19. The sequenced sample consisted of peripheral blood. The bases read TGTGCCAGTAGTATCACAGGGGTCGGAACTGAAGCTTTCTTT. Its protein reads: CASSITGVGTEAFF.